The sequence of this T cell receptor beta chain was determined in a study of early T cells in non-severe SARS-CoV-2 infection (dated by TCRdb to about 2021). Background on the whole study: Because TCR sequencing relied on bulk RNA taken from unsorted whole blood, pairing of alpha and beta chains was not possible.

What the research found in general, with its limitations: VDJdb matching was skewed toward anti-spike CD8 responses and likely underestimated virus-specific expansions by missing private and CD4 specificities.

This clonotype showed up many times. The antigen it binds to is not known. No much larger clone exists at a distance of one base, and base qualities are not known. The study was a case-control design nested within a healthcare worker cohort in London, UK, with weekly nasopharyngeal swab PCR tests and blood sampling. Healthcare workers were recruited during the week of the UK lockdown, between 23 and 31 March 2020, and followed weekly for up to 16 weeks. Library construction relied on 5' RACE. The instrument was a NextSeq 500. Unique molecular identifiers were attached to individual cDNA molecules in the TCR library protocol so that sequencing error and PCR bias could be corrected. Both TCR alpha and beta chains were sequenced, and tight co-correlation was observed between alpha and beta sequence abundances in each sample. The published analysis was carried out like this. V gene, J gene and CDR3 annotation of TCR sequences was performed with Decombinator V4. Expanded TCRs were defined as changing significantly between any two time points under a Poisson model with p below 0.0001. TCR abundances were normalised to the total number of TCRs sequenced per sample and were expressed as counts per million. VDJdb, accessed on 1 November 2021, was searched for TCRs annotated for CMV, EBV and SARS-CoV-2, and TCRs annotated for more than one antigen were excluded. TCRdb redid the processing of the public reads, applying fastp at Q25 and MiXCR, and retained in-frame beta chains. Records with the same CDR3 protein are collapsed into one entry carrying the most frequent genes and DNA. In this record, the V and J calls reflect TCRdb's handling and not the investigators' own analysis. A total of about 22,000 distinct CDR3 sequences appear in this sample, just under 4.5% of them only once. Around 21% of the sample belongs to the ten largest clones.

The clonotype was recovered from an adult who was a healthcare worker with PCR-confirmed SARS-CoV-2 infection or an uninfected control (not recorded which). Sequencing input: whole blood.

The bases are TGTGCCAGCAGGGGACGGACAATGAACACTGAAGCTTTCTTT. The translation is CASRGRTMNTEAFF. The sequence links TRBV5-6 to TRBJ1-1; perhaps TRBD1 is the D gene, with 5 bases matching. CDR1 and CDR2 are drawn from the germline V gene: SGHDT, YYEEEE. The CDR3 runs 14 amino acids, cysteine and phenylalanine included. The sequence is cut down to CDR3 DNA, 42 bases in frame from base 1. Cut back by 5 bases and 0 bases, the V and J ends lie 11 bases apart. Outside the CDR3, residues come from the reference TRBV5-6 and TRBJ1-1 proteins, so the full variable domain is: DAGVTQSPTHLIKTRGQQVTLRCSPKSGHDTVSWYQQALGQGPQFIFQYYEEEERQRGNFPDRFSGHQFPNYSSELNVNALLLGDSALYLCASRGRTMNTEAFFGQGTRLTVV.